This entry is about one TCR beta chain. Its antigen is unidentified. This record belongs to a study of cytomegalovirus exposure and HLA in healthy donors. Study-wide findings and caveats: A list of roughly 160 TCR beta chains associated with cytomegalovirus was given. The classifier reportedly diagnosed cytomegalovirus status with high specificity and sensitivity.

Generated by immunoSEQ multiplex PCR, the TCRdb table keeps only in-frame clones and is missing some. This sample yields 95,000 to 150,000 clones, of which 70% to 90% are seen a single time; about 1.9% belongs to the top ten. The V end lost 5 bases, the J end lost 2 bases, and 15 bases lay between the germline ends. CDR3 length equals 15 residues. Germline lookup yields CDR1 SGHAT and CDR2 FQNNGV. This chain connects TRBV11-2 to TRBJ2-5; D perhaps matches TRBD2 (5 bases). The origin of this receptor is a woman in her late teens or twenties in good health and CMV-seronegative. The sample consisted of PBMCs. The CDR3 sequence is CASSPYIALQETQYF. The DNA of the CDR3 is TGTGCCAGCAGCCCGTACATAGCGTTGCAAGAGACCCAGTACTTC.